Listed here is a single T cell receptor (beta chain). In germline, CDR1 is MGHRA, CDR2 YSYEKL. V shed 3 bases and J shed 3 bases, with 9 bases lying between them. This CDR3 region has 13 residues. Authors' analysis steps: How many nucleated cells were present was estimated from reference gene primer amplification. TCRdb keeps only in-frame clones here, not all; method: immunoSEQ multiplex PCR. V, J and clone size are those of that table, while D and trimming were read from the DNA. The repertoire consists of roughly 160,000 clones, with approximately 77% occurring once and the leading ten covering around 18%. The sample originates from a study of blood T cell repertoires in COVID-19. Everyone who took part was roughly 18 to 89 years old, and they came from 20 to 25 US areas. Cohorts were based on clinical histories the participants reported. Symptom resolution, clearance, or two negative PCRs marked the recovered donors of Cohort 3.

Sequencing was done on a sample of PBMCs or T cells enriched from blood (not recorded which). The sequence came from a man aged 55 to 70 who had recovered from COVID-19. The chain recombines TRBV4-1 with TRBJ2-7; D is perhaps TRBD1 (5 bases). CDR3 sequence (DNA): TGCGCCAGCAGCCAGCAGGGCCTCTACGAGCAGTACTTC. The encoded protein is CASSQQGLYEQYF.